This T cell receptor (beta chain) was sequenced during a study of T-cell reconstitution after alpha-beta-depleted transplantation in children. On this clonotype: One end of the junction varies from germline; a read error may be responsible.

Unique molecular identifiers were used in preparing the TCRbeta library. TCRdb processed the PCR reads anew with MiXCR; each CDR3 protein has one entry. Of hundreds of thousands of distinct CDR3 sequences listed, roughly 15% are singletons. CDR1 is PRHDT and CDR2 is FYEKMQ in the germline V gene (reference sequence). The CDR3 is made up of 14 amino acids. The sample here was PBMCs from the stem cell graft donor, taken from the stem cell graft. J is TRBJ1-1 and V is TRBV13, with TRBD1 matching 7 bases. This TCR was recovered from a human donor who donated a stem cell graft to a child with acute myeloid leukemia. The CDR3 loop is CASSHSQGDTEAFF. The CDR3, as DNA: TGTGCCAGCAGCCACAGTCAGGGGGACACGGAAGCTTTCTTT.